Each of the 21 T cell receptor beta chains below was sequenced from the same sample in a study of early T cells in non-severe SARS-CoV-2 infection. Each CDR3 protein is one row after TCRdb ran MiXCR on the 5' RACE reads. The sample holds approximately 64,000 distinct CDR3 sequences, around 20% seen once. Sequences were derived from whole blood, sampled at baseline. All receptors come from an adult who was a healthcare worker with PCR-confirmed SARS-CoV-2 infection or an uninfected control (not recorded which).

The V and J genes are TRBV5-1 and TRBJ1-1; tentative D call: TRBD1 (6 bases). V lost 2 bases and J lost 4, with 12 bases in between. Per the germline V gene, CDR1 is SGHRS and CDR2 is YFSETQ. This CDR3 comprises 14 residues. CDR3 nucleotides: TGCGCCAGCAGCTTCGATAGGGGGGCCACTGAAGCTTTCTTT. Translated, it gives CASSFDRGATEAFF.

V is TRBV20-1 and J is TRBJ2-3; possibly TRBD2 for D (5 bases). Trimming stripped 7 bases from V and 0 bases from J, with 8 bases between. The CDR3 covers 12 residues. The germline V gene has CDR1 DFQATT and CDR2 SNEGSKA (reference sequence). For the CDR3, the DNA is TGCAGTGTCGACTACAGCACAGATACGCAGTATTTT. It is translated as CSVDYSTDTQYF.

This clonotype has only a few counts. The chain has TRBV29-1 and TRBJ2-2, with 11 bases lining up with TRBD1. V trimming: 6 bases; J trimming: 7 bases; junction bases outside the gene matches: 4. This CDR3 region has 13 residues. Germline V lookup: CDR1 SQVTM, CDR2 ANQGSEA. DNA for the CDR3: TGCAGCGTAGGACAGGGGGCCAGCGGGGAGCTGTTTTTT. Protein sequence: CSVGQGASGELFF.

This chain joins TRBV14 and TRBJ2-2; possibly TRBD1 or TRBD2 for D (5 bases each). Germline V gene sequence: CDR1 SGHDN, CDR2 FVKESK. The V gene lost 4 bases and the J gene lost 4 bases, with 13 bases spanning the gap. The CDR3 is made up of 15 amino acids. The CDR3 nucleotides are TGTGCCAGCAGCCTCTTCGGGACGGCCACCGGGGAGCTGTTTTTT. This codes for CASSLFGTATGELFF.

A few counts support this clonotype. CDR3 protein: CASSLGGADGNQPQHF. The CDR3 coding sequence is TGTGCCAGCTCACTCGGTGGCGCGGACGGCAATCAGCCCCAGCATTTT. The genes are TRBV18 and TRBJ1-5; D remains ambiguous. This CDR3 contains 16 residues. CDR1 and CDR2 from the germline V gene are KGHSH and LQKENI. The ends were cut back, 4 bases at V and 2 bases at J, with 15 bases in the middle.

V and J are TRBV3-1 and TRBJ2-1; D unclear. The CDR3 contains 15 residues. In germline, CDR1 is LGHDT, CDR2 YNNKEL (reference sequence). Trimming removed 4 bases from V and 6 bases from J, with 16 bases in between. The CDR3 loop reads CASSRILVDTNEQFF. The CDR3 DNA is TGTGCCAGCAGCCGTATTCTAGTTGACACCAATGAGCAGTTCTTC.

The CDR3 nucleotides are TGTGCCATCAGTGAGTCTGTAGGGGACGAGCAGTACTTC. As protein: CAISESVGDEQYF. The chain has TRBV10-3 and TRBJ2-7; maybe TRBD1 (5 bases). Germline values: CDR1 ENHRY, CDR2 SYGVKD. This CDR3 region has 13 residues. Trimming removed 0 bases from V and 5 bases from J, with 8 bases in between.

This clonotype was counted only a few times. This sequence joins TRBV4-1 and TRBJ2-5; the D is unclear. With 10 bases removed from V and 1 base from J, the gap between germline ends came to 10 bases. The CDR3 sequence is 12 residues long. CDR1 is MGHRA and CDR2 is YSYEKL in the germline V gene. CDR3 protein: CAKNTSQETQYF. The CDR3, as DNA: TGCGCCAAGAACACCTCCCAAGAGACCCAGTACTTC.

As DNA, the CDR3 is TGTGCCAGCACGGCACAGGGGGGTAGCACTGAAGCTTTCTTT. Its protein is CASTAQGGSTEAFF. J is TRBJ1-1 and V is TRBV25-1; TRBD1 aligns across 8 bases. The trim removed 7 bases at V and 4 bases at J, leaving 8 bases unmatched. The CDR3 contains 14 residues. The germline V gene encodes CDR1 MGHDK and CDR2 SYGVNS.

In this sample, this clonotype turned up a few times. The J gene is TRBJ1-1, the V gene TRBV5-6; 9 bases map to TRBD1. V trimming: 2 bases; J trimming: 3 bases; junction bases outside the gene matches: 8. Germline V gives CDR1 SGHDT, CDR2 YYEEEE. CDR3 length: 16 amino acids. The DNA for the CDR3 is TGTGCCAGCAGCTTAGCCTACAGGGGGCGGTACACTGAAGCTTTCTTT. Protein product: CASSLAYRGRYTEAFF.

The chain recombines TRBV11-3 with TRBJ2-7, with D hard to call. CDR3 length equals 13 residues. Deletions cut 2 bases from V and 5 bases from J, with 10 bases between. The germline gives CDR1 SGHNT, CDR2 YENEEA. CDR3 bases: TGTGCCAGCAGCTTAACATTTAGTAACGAGCAGTACTTC. Its translation: CASSLTFSNEQYF.

This chain uses TRBV18 with TRBJ2-5, with D unclear. CDR3 length equals 12 residues. Trimming took off 5 bases at V and 2 bases at J, with 6 bases between the two ends. Germline CDR1 and CDR2: KGHSH and LQKENI. CDR3 nucleotides: TGTGCCAGCTCAGAAGGGCAAGAGACCCAGTACTTC. It specifies CASSEGQETQYF. Full variable domain (outside the CDR3, taken from reference TRBV18 and TRBJ2-5): NAGVMQNPRHLVRRRGQEARLRCSPMKGHSHVYWYRQLPEEGLKFMVYLQKENIIDESGMPKERFSAEFPKEGPSILRIQQVVRGDSAAYFCASSEGQETQYFGPGTRLLVL.

The chain couples TRBV5-1 to TRBJ1-1, with 8 bases aligning to TRBD1. V shed 0 bases, J shed 4 bases, and the junction held 2 bases outside the gene matches. This CDR3 contains 14 residues. The V gene's germline CDR1 is SGHRS and CDR2 YFSETQ. CDR3 nucleotide sequence: TGCGCCAGCAGCTTGGAACAGGGGGGCACTGAAGCTTTCTTT. Protein: CASSLEQGGTEAFF.

The chain employs TRBV14 and TRBJ2-3; D might be TRBD2 (6 bases). Germline V gene data show CDR1 as SGHDN and CDR2 as FVKESK. This CDR3 is built from 15 residues. V was pared by 5 bases and J by 0 bases, with 12 bases between. CDR3 in DNA: TGTGCCAGCAGCTCCAAGCGGGTTAGCACAGATACGCAGTATTTT. This encodes CASSSKRVSTDTQYF.

The chain is built from TRBV27 and TRBJ2-5, with D perhaps assigned TRBD1 or TRBD2 (5 bases each). V lost 5 bases and J 4 bases, leaving 14 bases between the germline ends. Germline loops: CDR1 MNHEY, CDR2 SMNVEV (reference sequence). CDR3 length: 14 amino acids. The CDR3 sequence is CASSPRDGTETQYF. CDR3 DNA: TGTGCCAGCAGTCCACGGGACGGGACAGAGACCCAGTACTTC.

The chain couples TRBV7-9 to TRBJ2-1; 12 nucleotides align to TRBD2. Germline V gene data show CDR1 as SEHNR and CDR2 as FQNEAQ (reference sequence). V gave up 7 bases and J gave up 5 bases; unmatched junction bases: 9. The CDR3 has 16 residues. The CDR3 nucleotides are TGTGCCAGCACCCAAATGACTAGCGGGGGAAACAATGAGCAGTTCTTC. Protein product: CASTQMTSGGNNEQFF. The full variable domain, with the rest looked up from reference TRBV7-9 and TRBJ2-1, is DTGVSQNPRHKITKRGQNVTFRCDPISEHNRLYWYRQTLGQGPEFLTYFQNEAQLEKSRLLSDRFSAERPKGSFSTLEIQRTEQGDSAMYLCASTQMTSGGNNEQFFGPGTRLTVL.

This clonotype was picked up a small number of times. This chain joins TRBV12-3 or TRBV12-4 and TRBJ1-2, with 7 nucleotides matching TRBD1. Trimming took 10 bases from V and 10 from J; bases not matched to a gene: 12. There are 12 residues in the CDR3. In nucleotides, the CDR3 is TGTGCCACTAGGACAGGCCCTCTCCACTACACCTTC. Its protein product is CATRTGPLHYTF.

This clonotype appeared many times. The J gene is TRBJ2-7, the V gene TRBV2, with 7 bases lining up with TRBD1. Trimming at V came to 4 bases and at J to 2 bases, leaving 5 bases not matched to a gene. This CDR3 region has 14 residues. Germline V gene sequence: CDR1 SNHLY, CDR2 FYNNEI. As DNA, the CDR3 is TGTGCCAGCAGTGGGGGACAGCGACCCTACGAGCAGTACTTC. This codes for CASSGGQRPYEQYF.

This clonotype has just one count. The J gene is TRBJ1-1, the V gene TRBV9; D is undetermined. The CDR3 is made up of 12 amino acids. The V end was cut by 4 bases, the J end by 4 bases, with 8 bases between. Germline V lookup: CDR1 SGDLS, CDR2 YYNGEE. CDR3 residues: CASSTRSTEAFF. The CDR3 DNA follows: TGTGCCAGCAGCACCCGAAGCACTGAAGCTTTCTTT.

This clonotype has more than one count but fewer than ten. The V call is TRBV2, the J call TRBJ1-1; D perhaps matches TRBD1 (5 bases). Germline CDR1 reads SNHLY; CDR2 reads FYNNEI. V was shortened by 2 bases and J by 0 bases, with 13 bases between the two germline ends. This CDR3 is built from 16 residues. CDR3 sequence reads: CASSEWGEEMNTEAFF. As DNA, the CDR3 is TGTGCCAGCAGTGAATGGGGGGAGGAGATGAACACTGAAGCTTTCTTT.

V is TRBV7-8 and J is TRBJ2-3; D ambiguous. With 1 base removed from V and 2 bases from J, the gap between germline ends came to 7 bases. Germline V gives CDR1 SGHVS, CDR2 FQNEAQ. This CDR3 comprises 14 residues. The CDR3 spells CASSLESITDTQYF. The CDR3 nucleotides read TGTGCCAGCAGCTTAGAATCAATCACAGATACGCAGTATTTT.